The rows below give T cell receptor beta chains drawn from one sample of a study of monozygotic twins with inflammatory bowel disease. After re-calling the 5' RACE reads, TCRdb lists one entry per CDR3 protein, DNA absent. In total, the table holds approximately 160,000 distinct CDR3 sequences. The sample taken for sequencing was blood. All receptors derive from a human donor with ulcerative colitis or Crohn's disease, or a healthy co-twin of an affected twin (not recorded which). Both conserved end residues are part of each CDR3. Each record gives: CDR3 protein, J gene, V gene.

CASSQEVYAGGSYNEQFF TRBJ2-1 TRBV4-2
CASSLWREAHNEQFF TRBJ2-1 TRBV5-4
CASSSSGTGGRFAFF TRBJ1-1 TRBV5-4
CASSLGGQGTMNTEAFF TRBJ1-1 TRBV7-2
CASSAGGLPQHF TRBJ1-5 TRBV7-6
CASSQGQGSSYEQYF TRBJ2-7 TRBV3-1
CASSVQEVNTEAFF TRBJ1-1 TRBV5-1
CASSDSGRKYEQYF TRBJ2-7 TRBV19
CASSEAEGSSSYEQYF TRBJ2-7 TRBV2
CASSRLAGARTDTQYF TRBJ2-3 TRBV7-2
CSGRGLAGAWYNEQFF TRBJ2-1 TRBV29-1
CASSTTKDTQYF TRBJ2-3 TRBV6-5
CASSSYSGIGTDTQYF TRBJ2-3 TRBV7-2
CAIKGGTSGSDEQYF TRBJ2-7 TRBV10-3
CASSIDRRRDEQYF TRBJ2-7 TRBV19
CASSAGGSYNEQFF TRBJ2-1 TRBV3-1
CASSSRPPGRSPLHF TRBJ1-6 TRBV7-8
CASSGTYETYNEQFF TRBJ2-1 TRBV2
CASSILQRLNTEAFF TRBJ1-1 TRBV12-3/TRBV12-4